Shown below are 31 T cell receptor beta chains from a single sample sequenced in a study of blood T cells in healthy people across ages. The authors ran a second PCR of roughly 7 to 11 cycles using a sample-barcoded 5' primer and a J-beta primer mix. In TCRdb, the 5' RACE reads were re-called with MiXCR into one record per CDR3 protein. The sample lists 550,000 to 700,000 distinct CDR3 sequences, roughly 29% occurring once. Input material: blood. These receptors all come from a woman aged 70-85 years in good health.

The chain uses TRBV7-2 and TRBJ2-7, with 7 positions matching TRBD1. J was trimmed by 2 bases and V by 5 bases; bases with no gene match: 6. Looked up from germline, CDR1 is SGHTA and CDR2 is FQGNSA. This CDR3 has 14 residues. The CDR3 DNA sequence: TGTGCCAGCAGCATATCCGGGACAGCCTACGAGCAGTACTTC. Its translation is CASSISGTAYEQYF.

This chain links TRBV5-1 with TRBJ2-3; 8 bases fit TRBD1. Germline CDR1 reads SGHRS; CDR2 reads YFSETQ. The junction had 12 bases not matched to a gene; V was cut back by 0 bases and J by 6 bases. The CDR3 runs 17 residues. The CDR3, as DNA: TGCGCCAGCAGCTTGGTGGTAGGACAGGGCAACCCGGATACGCAGTATTTT. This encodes CASSLVVGQGNPDTQYF. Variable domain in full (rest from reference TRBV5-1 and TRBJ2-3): KAGVTQTPRYLIKTRGQQVTLSCSPISGHRSVSWYQQTPGQGLQFLFEYFSETQRNKGNFPGRFSGRQFSNSRSEMNVSTLELGDSALYLCASSLVVGQGNPDTQYFGPGTRLTVL.

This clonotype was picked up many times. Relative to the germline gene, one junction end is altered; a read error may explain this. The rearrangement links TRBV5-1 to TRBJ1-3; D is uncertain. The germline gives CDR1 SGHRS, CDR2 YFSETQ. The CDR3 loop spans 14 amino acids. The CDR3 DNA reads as TGTGCCAGCAGCTTAGGAGGGCCTGGAAACACCATATATTTT. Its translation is CASSLGGPGNTIYF. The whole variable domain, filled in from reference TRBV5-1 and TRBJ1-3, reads KAGVTQTPRYLIKTRGQQVTLSCSPISGHRSVSWYQQTPGQGLQFLFEYFSETQRNKGNFPGRFSGRQFSNSRSEMNVSTLELGDSALYLCASSLGGPGNTIYFGEGSWLTVV.

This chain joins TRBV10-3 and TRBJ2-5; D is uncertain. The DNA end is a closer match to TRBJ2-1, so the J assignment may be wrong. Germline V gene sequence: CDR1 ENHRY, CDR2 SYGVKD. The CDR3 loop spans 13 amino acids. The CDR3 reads CAISEGYYVEQFF. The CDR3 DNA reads TGTGCCATCAGTGAAGGCTATTATGTTGAGCAGTTCTTC.

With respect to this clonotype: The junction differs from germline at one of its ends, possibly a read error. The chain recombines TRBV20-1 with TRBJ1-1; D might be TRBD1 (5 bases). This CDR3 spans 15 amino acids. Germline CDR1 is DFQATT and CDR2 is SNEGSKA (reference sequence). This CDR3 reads CSARLIGRLDTEASF. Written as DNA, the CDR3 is TGCAGTGCTAGGTTAATAGGCAGACTGGACACTGAAGCTTCCTTT.

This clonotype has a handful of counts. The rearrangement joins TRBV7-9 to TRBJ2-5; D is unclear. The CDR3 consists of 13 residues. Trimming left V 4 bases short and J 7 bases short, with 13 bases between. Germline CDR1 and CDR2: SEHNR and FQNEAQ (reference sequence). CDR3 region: CASSSNLKGTQYF. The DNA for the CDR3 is TGTGCCAGCAGCTCAAACCTCAAGGGGACCCAGTACTTC.

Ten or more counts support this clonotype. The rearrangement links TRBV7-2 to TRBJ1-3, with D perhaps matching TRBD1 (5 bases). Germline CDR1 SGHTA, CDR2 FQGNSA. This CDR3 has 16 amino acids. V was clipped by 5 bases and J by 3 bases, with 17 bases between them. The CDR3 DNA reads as TGTGCCAGCAGCCCGAGATGGGGGTTTAATGGAAACACCATATATTTT. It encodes CASSPRWGFNGNTIYF.

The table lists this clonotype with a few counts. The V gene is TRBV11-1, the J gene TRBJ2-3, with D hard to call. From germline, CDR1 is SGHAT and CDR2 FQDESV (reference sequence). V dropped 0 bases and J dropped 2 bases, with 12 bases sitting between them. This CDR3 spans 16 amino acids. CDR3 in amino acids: CASSLAAKGPTDTQYF. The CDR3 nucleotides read TGTGCCAGCAGCTTAGCGGCAAAGGGCCCCACAGATACGCAGTATTTT.

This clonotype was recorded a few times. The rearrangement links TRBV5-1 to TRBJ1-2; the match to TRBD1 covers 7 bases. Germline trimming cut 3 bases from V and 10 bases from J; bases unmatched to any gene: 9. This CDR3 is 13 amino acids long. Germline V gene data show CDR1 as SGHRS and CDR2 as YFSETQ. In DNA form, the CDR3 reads TGCGCCAGCAGCTCCCAACAGGGGCAGCACTACACCTTC. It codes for CASSSQQGQHYTF.

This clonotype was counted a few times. This chain's CDR3 is CASSYLAGDNEQFF. Here the CDR3 DNA reads TGCGCCAGCAGCTACCTAGCGGGGGACAATGAGCAGTTCTTC. The V and J genes are TRBV5-1 and TRBJ2-1, with 10 bases lining up with TRBD2. The germline CDR1 and CDR2 sequences are SGHRS and YFSETQ. The CDR3 is 14 amino acids. Trimming at V came to 3 bases and at J to 5 bases, leaving 2 bases not matched to a gene.

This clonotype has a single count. Here the CDR3 reads CASSPNKGTLTAEAFF. CDR3 nucleotides: TGTGCCAGCAGCCCCAACAAGGGGACACTCACTGCTGAAGCTTTCTTT. This chain joins TRBV7-2 and TRBJ1-1; D is possibly TRBD1 (6 bases). The CDR3 runs 16 residues. Germline V CDR1 and CDR2: SGHTA, FQGNSA. Trimming took 5 bases from V and 6 from J, leaving 22 bases between them.

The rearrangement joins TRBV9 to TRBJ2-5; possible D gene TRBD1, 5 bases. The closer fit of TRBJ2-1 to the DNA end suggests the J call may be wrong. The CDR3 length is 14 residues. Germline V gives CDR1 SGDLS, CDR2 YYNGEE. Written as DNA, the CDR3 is TGTGCCAGCAGCGTAGATCAGGGTTCCAATGAGCAGTTCTTC. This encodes CASSVDQGSNEQFF.

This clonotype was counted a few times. Here the CDR3 reads CASSRSGGSSPLHF. The DNA of the CDR3 is TGTGCCAGCAGCCGTTCAGGAGGGAGTTCACCCCTCCACTTT. The V and J genes are TRBV6-5 and TRBJ1-6; no firm D call. Germline CDR1 MNHEY, CDR2 SVGAGI. V was clipped by 6 bases and J by 9 bases, with 15 bases between them. The CDR3 covers 14 residues.

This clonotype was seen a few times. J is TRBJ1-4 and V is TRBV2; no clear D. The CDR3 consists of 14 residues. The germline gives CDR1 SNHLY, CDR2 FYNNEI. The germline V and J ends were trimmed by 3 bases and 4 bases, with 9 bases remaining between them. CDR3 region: CASSEGSGNEKLFF. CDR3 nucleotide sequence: TGTGCCAGCAGTGAGGGGAGTGGTAATGAAAAACTGTTTTTT. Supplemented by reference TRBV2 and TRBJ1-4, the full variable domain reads EPEVTQTPSHQVTQMGQEVILRCVPISNHLYFYWYRQILGQKVEFLVSFYNNEISEKSEIFDDQFSVERPDGSNFTLKIRSTKLEDSAMYFCASSEGSGNEKLFFGSGTQLSVL.

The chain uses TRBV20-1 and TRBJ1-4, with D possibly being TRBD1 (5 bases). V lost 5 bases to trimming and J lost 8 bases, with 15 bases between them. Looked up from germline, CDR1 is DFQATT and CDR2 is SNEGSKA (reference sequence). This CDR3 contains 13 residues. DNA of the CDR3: TGCAGTGCTCTAGGGGTGGACGGAGAAAAACTGTTTTTT. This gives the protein CSALGVDGEKLFF.

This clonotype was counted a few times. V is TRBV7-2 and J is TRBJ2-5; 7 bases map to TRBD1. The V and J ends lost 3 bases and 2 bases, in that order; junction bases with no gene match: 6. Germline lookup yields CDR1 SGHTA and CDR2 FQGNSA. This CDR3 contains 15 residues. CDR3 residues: CASSFLGTAQETQYF. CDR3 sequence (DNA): TGTGCCAGCAGCTTTCTCGGGACAGCACAAGAGACCCAGTACTTC. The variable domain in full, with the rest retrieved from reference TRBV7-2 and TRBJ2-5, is GAGVSQSPSNKVTEKGKDVELRCDPISGHTALYWYRQSLGQGLEFLIYFQGNSAPDKSGLPSDRFSAERTGGSVSTLTIQRTQQEDSAVYLCASSFLGTAQETQYFGPGTRLLVL.

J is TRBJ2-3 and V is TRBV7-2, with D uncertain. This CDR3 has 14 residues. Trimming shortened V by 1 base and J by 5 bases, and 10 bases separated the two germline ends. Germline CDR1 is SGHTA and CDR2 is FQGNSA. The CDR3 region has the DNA TGTGCCAGCAGCTTAGGAGTGACCCGAGATACGCAGTATTTT. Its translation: CASSLGVTRDTQYF.

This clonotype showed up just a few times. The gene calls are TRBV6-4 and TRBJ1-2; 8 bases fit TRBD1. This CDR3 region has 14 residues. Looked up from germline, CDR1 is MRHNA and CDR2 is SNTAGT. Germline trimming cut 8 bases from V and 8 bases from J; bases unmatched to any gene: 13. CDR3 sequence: CASRRTGSVGGYTF. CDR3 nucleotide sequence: TGTGCCAGCCGACGGACAGGGAGCGTTGGGGGCTACACCTTC.

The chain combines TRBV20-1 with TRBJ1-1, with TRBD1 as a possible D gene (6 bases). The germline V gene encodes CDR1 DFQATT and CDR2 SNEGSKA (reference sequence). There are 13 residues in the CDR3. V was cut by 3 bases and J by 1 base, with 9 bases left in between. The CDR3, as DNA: TGCAGTGCTAGGGGACACCAGAACACTGAAGCTTTCTTT. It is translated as CSARGHQNTEAFF.

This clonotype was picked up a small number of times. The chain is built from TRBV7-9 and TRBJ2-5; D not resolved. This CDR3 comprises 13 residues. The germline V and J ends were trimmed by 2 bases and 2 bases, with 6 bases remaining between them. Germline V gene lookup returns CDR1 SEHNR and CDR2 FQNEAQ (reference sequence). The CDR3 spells CASSLHVQETQYF. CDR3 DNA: TGTGCCAGCAGCTTACACGTACAAGAGACCCAGTACTTC. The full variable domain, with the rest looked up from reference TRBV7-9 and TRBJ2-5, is DTGVSQNPRHKITKRGQNVTFRCDPISEHNRLYWYRQTLGQGPEFLTYFQNEAQLEKSRLLSDRFSAERPKGSFSTLEIQRTEQGDSAMYLCASSLHVQETQYFGPGTRLLVL.

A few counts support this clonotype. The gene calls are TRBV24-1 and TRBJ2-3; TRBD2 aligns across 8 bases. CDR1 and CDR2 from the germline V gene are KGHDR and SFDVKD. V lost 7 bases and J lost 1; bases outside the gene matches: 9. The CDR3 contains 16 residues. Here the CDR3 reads CATSTASGGRTDTQYF. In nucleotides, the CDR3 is TGTGCCACCAGCACCGCGAGCGGGGGTCGCACAGATACGCAGTATTTT.

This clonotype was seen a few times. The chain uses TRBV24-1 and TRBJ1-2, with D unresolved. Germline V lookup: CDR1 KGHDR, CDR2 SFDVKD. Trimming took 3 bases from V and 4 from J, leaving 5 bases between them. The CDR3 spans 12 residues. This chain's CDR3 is CATSDQRYGYTF. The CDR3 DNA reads TGTGCCACCAGTGATCAGCGCTATGGCTACACCTTC.

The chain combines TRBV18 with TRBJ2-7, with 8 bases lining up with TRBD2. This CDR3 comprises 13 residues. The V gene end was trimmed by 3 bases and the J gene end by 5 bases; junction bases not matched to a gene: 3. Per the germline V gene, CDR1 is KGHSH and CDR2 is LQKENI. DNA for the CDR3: TGTGCCAGCTCACCCGGGACTAGTAACGAGCAGTACTTC. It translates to CASSPGTSNEQYF. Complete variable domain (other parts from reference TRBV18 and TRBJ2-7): NAGVMQNPRHLVRRRGQEARLRCSPMKGHSHVYWYRQLPEEGLKFMVYLQKENIIDESGMPKERFSAEFPKEGPSILRIQQVVRGDSAAYFCASSPGTSNEQYFGPGTRLTVT.

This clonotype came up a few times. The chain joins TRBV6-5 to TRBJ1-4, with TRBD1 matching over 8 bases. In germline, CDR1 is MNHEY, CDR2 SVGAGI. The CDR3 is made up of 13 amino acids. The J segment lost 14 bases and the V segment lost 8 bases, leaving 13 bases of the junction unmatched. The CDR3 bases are TGTGCCAGCGGAGTCAGGGGGCACTCGGACCTGTTTTTT. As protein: CASGVRGHSDLFF.

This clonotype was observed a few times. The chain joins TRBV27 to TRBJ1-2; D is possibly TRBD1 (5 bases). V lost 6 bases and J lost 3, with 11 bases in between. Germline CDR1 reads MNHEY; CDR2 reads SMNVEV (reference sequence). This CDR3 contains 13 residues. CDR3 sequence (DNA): TGTGCCAGCAGCACCGGGGCTTACTATGGCTACACCTTC. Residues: CASSTGAYYGYTF.

CDR3 amino acids: CASQLGGKGTQYF. CDR3 bases: TGTGCCAGCCAATTAGGGGGAAAAGGGACCCAGTACTTC. The rearrangement uses TRBV12-3 or TRBV12-4 and TRBJ2-5; a possible D gene is TRBD1 (6 bases). CDR3 length: 13 amino acids. Trimming took off 8 bases at V and 7 bases at J, with 17 bases between the two ends.

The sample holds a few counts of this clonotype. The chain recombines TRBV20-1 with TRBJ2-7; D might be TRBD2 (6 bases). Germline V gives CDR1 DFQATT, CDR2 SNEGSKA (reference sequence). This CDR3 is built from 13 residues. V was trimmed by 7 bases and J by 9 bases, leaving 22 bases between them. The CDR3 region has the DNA TGCAGTGTAAAGGGGACTGACTCAAATGCGCAGTACTTC. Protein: CSVKGTDSNAQYF.

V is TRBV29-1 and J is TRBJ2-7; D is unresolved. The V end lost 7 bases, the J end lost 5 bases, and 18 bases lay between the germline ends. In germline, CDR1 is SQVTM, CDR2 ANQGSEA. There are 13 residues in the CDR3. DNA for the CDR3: TGCAGCGCCCGCAGACCAGCTACCAACGAGCAGTACTTC. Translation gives CSARRPATNEQYF.

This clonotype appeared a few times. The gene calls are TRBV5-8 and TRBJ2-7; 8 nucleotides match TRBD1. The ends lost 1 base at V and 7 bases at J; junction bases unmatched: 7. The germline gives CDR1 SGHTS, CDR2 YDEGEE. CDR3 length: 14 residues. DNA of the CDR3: TGTGCCAGCAGCTTGTACAGGGGGTCGGGTGAGCAGTACTTC. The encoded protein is CASSLYRGSGEQYF.

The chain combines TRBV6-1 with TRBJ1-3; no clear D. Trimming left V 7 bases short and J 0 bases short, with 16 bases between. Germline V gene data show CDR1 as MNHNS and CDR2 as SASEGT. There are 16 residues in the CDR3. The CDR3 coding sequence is TGTGCCAGCAAGAGCGACGGTATGAGCTCTGGAAACACCATATATTTT. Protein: CASKSDGMSSGNTIYF.

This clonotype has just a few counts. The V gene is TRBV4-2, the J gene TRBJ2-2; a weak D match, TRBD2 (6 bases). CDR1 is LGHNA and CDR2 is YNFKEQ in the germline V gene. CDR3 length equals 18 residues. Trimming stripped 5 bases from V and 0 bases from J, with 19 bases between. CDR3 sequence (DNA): TGTGCCAGCAGCACTGAGCGTGTAGCGGATGCGAACACCGGGGAGCTGTTTTTT. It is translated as CASSTERVADANTGELFF.